The sequence of this T cell receptor beta chain was determined in a study of molecular identifiers for immune sequencing clone quantification. From the PCR reads, TCRdb called clonotypes with MiXCR, one entry per CDR3 protein. This table holds approximately 590,000 distinct CDR3 sequences, roughly 23% found once. Each library that profiled naive CD8 cells came from 20,000 to 1,000,000 sorted cells with 10%, 30% or 50% RNA. This clonotype was observed many times. V dropped 5 bases and J dropped 4 bases, with 10 bases sitting between them. The germline V gene has CDR1 SEHNR and CDR2 FQNEAQ (reference sequence). The CDR3 contains 13 residues.

The chain has TRBV7-9 and TRBJ2-3; D is unresolved. Sequencing used naive CD8+ T cells from blood, with Jurkat cell RNA spiked in. The subset is: FACS-sorted CD8+CD4-CCR7+CD45RA+ naive T cells. This clonotype originated in a human donor in good health. Some libraries in this study had Jurkat cell RNA spiked in. The CDR3 DNA reads TGTGCCAGCAGCCCCCCCCTCGCAGATACGCAGTATTTT. Residues: CASSPPLADTQYF. Complete variable domain (other parts from reference TRBV7-9 and TRBJ2-3): DTGVSQNPRHKITKRGQNVTFRCDPISEHNRLYWYRQTLGQGPEFLTYFQNEAQLEKSRLLSDRFSAERPKGSFSTLEIQRTEQGDSAMYLCASSPPLADTQYFGPGTRLTVL.